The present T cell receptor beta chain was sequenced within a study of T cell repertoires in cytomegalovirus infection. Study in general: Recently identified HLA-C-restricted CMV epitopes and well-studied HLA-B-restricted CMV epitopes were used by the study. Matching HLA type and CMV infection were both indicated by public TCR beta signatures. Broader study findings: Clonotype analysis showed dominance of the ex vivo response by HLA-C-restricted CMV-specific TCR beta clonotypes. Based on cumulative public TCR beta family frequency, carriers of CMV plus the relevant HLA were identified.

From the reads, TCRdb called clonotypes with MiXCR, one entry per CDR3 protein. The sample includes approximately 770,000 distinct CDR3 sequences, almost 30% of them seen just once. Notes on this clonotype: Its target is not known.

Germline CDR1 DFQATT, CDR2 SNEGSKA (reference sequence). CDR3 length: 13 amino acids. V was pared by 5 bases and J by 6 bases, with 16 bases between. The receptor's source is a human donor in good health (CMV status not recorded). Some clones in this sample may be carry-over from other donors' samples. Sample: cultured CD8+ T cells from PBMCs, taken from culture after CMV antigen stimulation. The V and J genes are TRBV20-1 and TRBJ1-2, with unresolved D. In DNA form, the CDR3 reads TGCAGTGCTCCCGTGGGAGGTCTTAATGGCTACACCTTC. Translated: CSAPVGGLNGYTF.